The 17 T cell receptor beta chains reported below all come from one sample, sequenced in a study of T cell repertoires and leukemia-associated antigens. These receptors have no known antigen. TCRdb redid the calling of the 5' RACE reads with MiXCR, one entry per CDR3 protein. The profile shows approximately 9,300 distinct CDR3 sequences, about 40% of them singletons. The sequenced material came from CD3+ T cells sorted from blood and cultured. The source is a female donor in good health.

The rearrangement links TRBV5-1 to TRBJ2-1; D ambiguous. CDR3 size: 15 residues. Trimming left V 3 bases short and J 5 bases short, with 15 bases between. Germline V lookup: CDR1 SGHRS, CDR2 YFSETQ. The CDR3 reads CASSSVEPNHNEQFF. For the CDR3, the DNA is TGCGCCAGCAGCTCGGTCGAACCAAACCACAATGAGCAGTTCTTC.

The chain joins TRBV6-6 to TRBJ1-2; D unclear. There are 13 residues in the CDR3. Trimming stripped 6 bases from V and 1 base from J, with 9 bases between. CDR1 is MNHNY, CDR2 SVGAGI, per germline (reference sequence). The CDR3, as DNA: TGTGCCAGCAGAAACCTTATTAACTATGGCTACACCTTC. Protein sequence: CASRNLINYGYTF.

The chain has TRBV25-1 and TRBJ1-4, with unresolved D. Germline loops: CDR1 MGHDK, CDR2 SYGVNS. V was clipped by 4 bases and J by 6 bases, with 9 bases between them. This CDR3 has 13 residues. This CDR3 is CASSGRGYEKLFF. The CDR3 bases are TGTGCCAGCAGTGGCAGAGGGTATGAAAAACTGTTTTTT.

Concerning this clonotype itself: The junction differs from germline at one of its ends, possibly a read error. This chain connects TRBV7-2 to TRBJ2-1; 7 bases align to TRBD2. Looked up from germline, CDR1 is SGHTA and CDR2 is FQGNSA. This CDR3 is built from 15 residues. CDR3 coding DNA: TGTGCCAGTAGCTTAGTTACTGGCGGGAGCAATGAGCAGTTCTTC. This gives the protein CASSLVTGGSNEQFF.

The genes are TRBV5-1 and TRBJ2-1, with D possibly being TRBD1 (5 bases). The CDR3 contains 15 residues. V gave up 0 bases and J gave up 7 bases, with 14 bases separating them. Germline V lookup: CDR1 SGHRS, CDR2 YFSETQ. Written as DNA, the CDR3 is TGCGCCAGCAGCTTGGGGGGCGCGGACGGAAATGAGCAGTTCTTC. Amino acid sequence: CASSLGGADGNEQFF.

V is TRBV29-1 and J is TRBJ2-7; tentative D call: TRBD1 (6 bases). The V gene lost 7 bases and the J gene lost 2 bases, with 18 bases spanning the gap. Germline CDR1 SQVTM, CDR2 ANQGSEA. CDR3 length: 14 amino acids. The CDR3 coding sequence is TGCAGCGCCGCAAACAGGGCGACTCCCTACGAGCAGTACTTC. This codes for CSAANRATPYEQYF.

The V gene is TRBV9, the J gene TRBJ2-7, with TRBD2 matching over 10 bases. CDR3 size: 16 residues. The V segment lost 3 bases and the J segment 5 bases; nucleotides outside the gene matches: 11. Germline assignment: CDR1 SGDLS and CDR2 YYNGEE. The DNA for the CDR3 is TGTGCCAGCAGCGGCTCGCTAGCGGGAGTACTCCACGAGCAGTACTTC. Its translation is CASSGSLAGVLHEQYF.

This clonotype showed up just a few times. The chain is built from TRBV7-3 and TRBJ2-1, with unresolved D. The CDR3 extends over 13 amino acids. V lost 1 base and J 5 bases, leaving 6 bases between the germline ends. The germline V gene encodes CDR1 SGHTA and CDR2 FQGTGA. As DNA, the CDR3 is TGTGCCAGCAGCTTAATACCCGACAATGAGCAGTTCTTC. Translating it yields CASSLIPDNEQFF.

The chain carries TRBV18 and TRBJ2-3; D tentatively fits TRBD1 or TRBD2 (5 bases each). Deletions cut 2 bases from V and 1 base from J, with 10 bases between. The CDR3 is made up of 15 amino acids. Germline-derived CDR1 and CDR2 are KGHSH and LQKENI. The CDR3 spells CASSPTRGRTDTQYF. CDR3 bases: TGTGCCAGCTCACCAACTCGGGGACGCACAGATACGCAGTATTTT.

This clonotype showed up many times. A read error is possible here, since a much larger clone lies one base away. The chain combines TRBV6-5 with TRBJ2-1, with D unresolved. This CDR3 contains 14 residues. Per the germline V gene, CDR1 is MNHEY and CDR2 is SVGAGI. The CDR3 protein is CANSYSSTSSKQFF. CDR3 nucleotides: TGTGCCAACAGTTACTCGAGTACGTCGTCCAAGCAGTTCTTC.

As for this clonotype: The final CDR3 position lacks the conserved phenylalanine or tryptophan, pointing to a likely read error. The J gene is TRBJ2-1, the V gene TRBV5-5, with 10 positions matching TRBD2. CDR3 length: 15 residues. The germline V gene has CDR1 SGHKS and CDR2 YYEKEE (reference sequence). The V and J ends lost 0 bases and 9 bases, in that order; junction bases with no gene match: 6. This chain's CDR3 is CASSLGVAGGGEQFC. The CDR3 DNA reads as TGTGCCAGCAGCTTGGGGGTAGCGGGAGGAGGTGAGCAGTTCTGC.

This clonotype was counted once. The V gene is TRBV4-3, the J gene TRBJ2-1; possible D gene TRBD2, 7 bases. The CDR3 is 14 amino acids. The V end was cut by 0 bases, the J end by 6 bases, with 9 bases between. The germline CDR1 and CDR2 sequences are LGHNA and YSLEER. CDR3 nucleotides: TGCGCCAGCAGCCAAGAGGGGGGGCTCAATGAGCAGTTCTTC. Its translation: CASSQEGGLNEQFF.

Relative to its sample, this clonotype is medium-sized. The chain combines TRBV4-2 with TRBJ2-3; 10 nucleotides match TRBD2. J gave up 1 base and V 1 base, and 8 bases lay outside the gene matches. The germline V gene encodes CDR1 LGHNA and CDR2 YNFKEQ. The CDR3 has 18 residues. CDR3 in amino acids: CASSQGGLAGVGTDTQYF. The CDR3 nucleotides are TGTGCCAGCAGCCAAGGGGGGCTAGCGGGAGTCGGCACAGATACGCAGTATTTT.

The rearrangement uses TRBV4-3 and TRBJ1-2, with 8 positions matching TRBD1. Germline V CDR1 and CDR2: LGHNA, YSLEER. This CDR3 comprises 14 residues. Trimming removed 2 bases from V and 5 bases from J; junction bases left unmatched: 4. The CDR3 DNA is TGCGCCAGCAGCCAACAGGGGGCTCGGTATGGCTACACCTTC. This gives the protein CASSQQGARYGYTF.

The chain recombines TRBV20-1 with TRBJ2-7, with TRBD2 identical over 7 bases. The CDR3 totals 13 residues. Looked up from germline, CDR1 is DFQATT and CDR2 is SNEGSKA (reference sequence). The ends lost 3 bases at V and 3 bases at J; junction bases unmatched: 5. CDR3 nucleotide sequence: TGCAGTGCTAGCGAGGGCGGGGGCTACGAGCAGTACTTC. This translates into CSASEGGGYEQYF.

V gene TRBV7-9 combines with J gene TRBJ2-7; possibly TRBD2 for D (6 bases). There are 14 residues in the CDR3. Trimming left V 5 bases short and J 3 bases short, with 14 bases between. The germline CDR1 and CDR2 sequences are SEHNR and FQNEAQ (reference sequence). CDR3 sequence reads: CASSPPSENYEQYF. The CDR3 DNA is TGTGCCAGCAGCCCGCCTAGCGAGAACTACGAGCAGTACTTC.

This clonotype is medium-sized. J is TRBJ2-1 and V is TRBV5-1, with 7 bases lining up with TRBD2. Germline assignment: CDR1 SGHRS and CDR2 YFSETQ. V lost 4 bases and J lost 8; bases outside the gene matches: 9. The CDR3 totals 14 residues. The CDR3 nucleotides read TGCGCCAGCAGCCTGGGGGGGGGGATCTATGAGCAGTTCTTC. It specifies CASSLGGGIYEQFF.